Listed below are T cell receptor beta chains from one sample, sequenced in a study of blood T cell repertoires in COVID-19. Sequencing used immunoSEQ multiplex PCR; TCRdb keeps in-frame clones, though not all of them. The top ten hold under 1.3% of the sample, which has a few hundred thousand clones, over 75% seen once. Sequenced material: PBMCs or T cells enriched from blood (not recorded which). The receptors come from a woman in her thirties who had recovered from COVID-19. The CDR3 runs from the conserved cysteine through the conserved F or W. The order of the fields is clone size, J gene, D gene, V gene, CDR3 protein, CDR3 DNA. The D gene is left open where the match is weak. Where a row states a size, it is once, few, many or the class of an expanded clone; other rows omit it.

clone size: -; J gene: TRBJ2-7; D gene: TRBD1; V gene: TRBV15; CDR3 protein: CATSSEQGISYEQYF; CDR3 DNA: TGTGCCACCAGCAGCGAACAGGGGATATCCTACGAGCAGTACTTC
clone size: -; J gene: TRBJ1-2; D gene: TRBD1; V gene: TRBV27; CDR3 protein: CASKIYWDRGCVNYGYTF; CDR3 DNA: TGTGCCAGCAAAATATACTGGGACAGGGGGTGTGTTAACTATGGCTACACCTTC
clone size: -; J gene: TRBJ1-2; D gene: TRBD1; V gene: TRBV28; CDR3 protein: CASSLRTGFNYGYTF; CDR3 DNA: TGTGCCAGCAGTTTACGGACAGGGTTTAACTATGGCTACACCTTC
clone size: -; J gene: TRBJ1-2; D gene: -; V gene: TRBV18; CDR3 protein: CASSPPGTTNYGYTF; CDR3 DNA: TGTGCCAGCTCACCCCCAGGGACAACTAACTATGGCTACACCTTC
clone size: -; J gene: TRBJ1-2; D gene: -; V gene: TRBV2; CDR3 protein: CASSEAGGVGYGYTF; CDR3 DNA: TGTGCCAGCAGTGAAGCCGGGGGGGTTGGCTATGGCTACACCTTC
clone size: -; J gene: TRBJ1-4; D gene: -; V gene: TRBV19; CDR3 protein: CASSGVDNEKLFF; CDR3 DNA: TGTGCCTCATCCGGGGTAGATAATGAAAAACTGTTTTTT
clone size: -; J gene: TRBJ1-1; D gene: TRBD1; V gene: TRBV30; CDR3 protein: CAWSAPDRGFSKAEAFF; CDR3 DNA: TGTGCCTGGAGCGCGCCTGACAGGGGATTCTCTAAGGCTGAAGCTTTCTTT
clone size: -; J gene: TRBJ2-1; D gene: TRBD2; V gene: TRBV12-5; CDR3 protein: CASDRGLAKGDEQFF; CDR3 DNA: TGTGCTAGTGACAGGGGACTAGCGAAGGGTGATGAGCAGTTCTTC
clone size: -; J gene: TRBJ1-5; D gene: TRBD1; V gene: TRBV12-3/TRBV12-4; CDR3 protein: CAIETGVNQPQHF; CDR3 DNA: TGTGCCATCGAGACAGGGGTCAATCAGCCCCAGCATTTT
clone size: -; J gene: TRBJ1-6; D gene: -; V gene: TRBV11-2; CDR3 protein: CASSLYSGANSPLHF; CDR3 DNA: TGTGCCAGCAGCTTATATTCAGGGGCAAATTCACCCCTCCACTTT
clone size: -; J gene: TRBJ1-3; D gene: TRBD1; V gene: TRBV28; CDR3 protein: CASSLPPPGQPLSGNTIYF; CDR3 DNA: TGTGCCAGCAGTTTACCCCCTCCGGGACAGCCGCTCTCTGGAAACACCATATATTTT
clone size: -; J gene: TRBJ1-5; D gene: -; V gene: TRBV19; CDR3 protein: CASSWDTNQPQHF; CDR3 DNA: TGTGCCAGTTCTTGGGACACCAATCAGCCCCAGCATTTT
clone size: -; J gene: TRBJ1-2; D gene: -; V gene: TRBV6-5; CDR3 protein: CASRAGNGYTF; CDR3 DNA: TGTGCCAGCAGGGCGGGGAATGGCTACACCTTC
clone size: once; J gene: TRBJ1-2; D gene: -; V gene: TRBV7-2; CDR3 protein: CASSLVGAHGYGYTF; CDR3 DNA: TGTGCCAGCAGCTTAGTGGGGGCGCATGGCTATGGCTACACCTTC
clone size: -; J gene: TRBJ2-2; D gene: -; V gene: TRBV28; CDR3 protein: CASSPPGGGTGELFF; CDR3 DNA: TGTGCCAGCAGTCCCCCCGGGGGTGGCACCGGGGAGCTGTTTTTT
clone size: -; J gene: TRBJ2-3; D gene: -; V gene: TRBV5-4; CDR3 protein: CASSFGSQGGTDTQYF; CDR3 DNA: TGTGCCAGCAGTTTTGGATCGCAGGGTGGCACAGATACGCAGTATTTT
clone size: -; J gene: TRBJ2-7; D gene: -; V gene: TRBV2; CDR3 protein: CASSNSKISYEQYF; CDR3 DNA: TGTGCCAGCAGTAATAGCAAGATCTCCTACGAGCAGTACTTC
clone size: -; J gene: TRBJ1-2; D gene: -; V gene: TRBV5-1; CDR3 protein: CASSLAGQGNYGYTF; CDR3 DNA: TGCGCCAGCAGCTTGGCCGGGCAGGGAAACTATGGCTACACCTTC
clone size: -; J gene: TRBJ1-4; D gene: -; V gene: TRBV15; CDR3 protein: CATSRGGRDEKLFF; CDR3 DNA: TGTGCCACCAGCAGAGGGGGCAGGGATGAAAAACTGTTTTTT
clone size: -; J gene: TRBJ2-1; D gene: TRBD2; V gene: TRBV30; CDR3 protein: CAWSLAGEYNEQFF; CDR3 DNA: TGTGCCTGGAGCCTAGCGGGGGAGTACAATGAGCAGTTCTTC
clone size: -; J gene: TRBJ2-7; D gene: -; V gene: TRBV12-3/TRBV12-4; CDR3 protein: CASSPGRSYEQYF; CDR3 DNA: TGTGCCAGCAGTCCAGGCAGGTCGTACGAGCAGTACTTC
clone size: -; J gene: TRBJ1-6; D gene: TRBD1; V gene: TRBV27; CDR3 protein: CASRLTGNNNSPLHF; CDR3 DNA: TGTGCCAGCAGATTGACAGGGAATAATAATTCACCCCTCCACTTT
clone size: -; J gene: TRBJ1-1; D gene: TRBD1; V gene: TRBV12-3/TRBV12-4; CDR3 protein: CASSLSDRSAAFF; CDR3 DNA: TGTGCCAGCAGTCTCTCGGACAGGTCGGCAGCTTTCTTT
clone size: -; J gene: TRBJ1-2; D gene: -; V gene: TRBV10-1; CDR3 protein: CARTLTGRYGYTF; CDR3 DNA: TGCGCCAGAACTTTGACTGGGAGATATGGCTACACCTTC
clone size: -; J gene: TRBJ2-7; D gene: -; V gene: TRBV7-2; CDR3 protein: CASSLVRSSYEQYF; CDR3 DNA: TGTGCCAGCAGCTTAGTCAGAAGCTCCTACGAGCAGTACTTC
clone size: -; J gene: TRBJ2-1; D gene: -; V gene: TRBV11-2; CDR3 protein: CASSRSDNEQFF; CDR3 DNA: TGTGCCAGCAGCCGAAGCGACAATGAGCAGTTCTTC
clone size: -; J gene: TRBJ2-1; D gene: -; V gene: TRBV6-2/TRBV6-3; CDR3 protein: CASSPREASDEQFF; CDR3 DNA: TGTGCCAGCAGTCCCAGAGAGGCCTCCGATGAGCAGTTCTTC
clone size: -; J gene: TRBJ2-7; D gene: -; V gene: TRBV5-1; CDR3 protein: CASSSDPGQIDEQYF; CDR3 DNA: TGCGCCAGCAGCTCGGATCCGGGACAAATCGACGAGCAGTACTTC
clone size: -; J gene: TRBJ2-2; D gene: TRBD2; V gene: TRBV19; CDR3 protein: CASSIGLAGALNTGELFF; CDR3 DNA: TGTGCCAGTAGTATAGGACTAGCGGGGGCGTTGAACACCGGGGAGCTGTTTTTT
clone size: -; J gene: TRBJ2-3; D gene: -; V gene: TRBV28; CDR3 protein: CASSFGEGGPTDTQYF; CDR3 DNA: TGTGCCAGCAGTTTTGGGGAGGGGGGGCCGACAGATACGCAGTATTTT
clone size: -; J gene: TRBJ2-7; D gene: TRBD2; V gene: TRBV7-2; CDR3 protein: CASSLSGGDLGEQYF; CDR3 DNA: TGTGCCAGCAGCTTAAGCGGGGGGGACCTCGGCGAGCAGTACTTC
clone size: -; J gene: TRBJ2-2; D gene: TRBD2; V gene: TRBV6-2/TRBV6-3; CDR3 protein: CASSLTSGGAGGELFF; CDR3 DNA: TGTGCCAGCAGTTTGACTAGCGGGGGGGCCGGCGGGGAGCTGTTTTTT
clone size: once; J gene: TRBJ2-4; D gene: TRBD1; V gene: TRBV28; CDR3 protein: CASSPGTDKNIQYF; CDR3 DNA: TGTGCCAGCAGCCCGGGGACAGATAAAAACATTCAGTACTTC
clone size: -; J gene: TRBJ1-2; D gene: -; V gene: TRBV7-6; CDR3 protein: CTPPGNYGYTF; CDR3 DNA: TGCACTCCCCCGGGAAACTATGGCTACACCTTC
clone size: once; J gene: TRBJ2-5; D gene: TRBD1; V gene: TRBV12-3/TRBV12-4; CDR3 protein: CASRGQGYETQYF; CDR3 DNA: TGTGCCAGCAGGGGACAGGGGTATGAGACCCAGTACTTC
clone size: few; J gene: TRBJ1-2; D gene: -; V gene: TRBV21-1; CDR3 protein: CASSKAGGYGYTF; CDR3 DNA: TGTGCCAGCAGCAAAGCAGGGGGCTATGGCTACACCTTC
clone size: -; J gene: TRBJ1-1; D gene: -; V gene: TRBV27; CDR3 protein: CASSLGPASMNTEAFF; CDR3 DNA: TGTGCCAGCAGTTTGGGCCCCGCCTCCATGAACACTGAAGCTTTCTTT
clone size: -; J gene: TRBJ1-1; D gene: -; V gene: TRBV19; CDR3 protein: CASSISRNTEAFF; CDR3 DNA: TGTGCCAGTAGTATTTCTAGGAACACTGAAGCTTTCTTT
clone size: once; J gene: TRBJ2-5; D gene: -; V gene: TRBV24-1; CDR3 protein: CATSDSYRDQETQYF; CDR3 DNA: TGTGCCACCAGTGATTCTTACCGCGACCAAGAGACCCAGTACTTC
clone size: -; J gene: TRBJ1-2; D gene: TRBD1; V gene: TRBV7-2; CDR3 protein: CASSGGGQGASNYGYTF; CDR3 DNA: TGTGCCAGCAGCGGGGGTGGACAGGGCGCTTCTAACTATGGCTACACCTTC
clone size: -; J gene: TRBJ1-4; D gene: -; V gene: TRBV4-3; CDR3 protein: CASSQEVRVEKLFF; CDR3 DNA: TGCGCCAGCAGCCAAGAGGTCCGGGTGGAAAAACTGTTTTTT
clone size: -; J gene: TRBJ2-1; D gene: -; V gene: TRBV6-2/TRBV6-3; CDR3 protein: CASSFSPNYNEQFF; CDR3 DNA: TGTGCCAGCAGTTTCTCCCCCAATTACAATGAGCAGTTCTTC
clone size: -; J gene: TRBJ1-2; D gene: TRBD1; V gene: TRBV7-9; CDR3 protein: CASSSWTGEENYGYTF; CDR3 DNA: TGTGCCAGCAGCTCCTGGACAGGGGAGGAGAACTATGGCTACACCTTC
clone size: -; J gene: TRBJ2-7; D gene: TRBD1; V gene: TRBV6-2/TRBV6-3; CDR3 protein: CASSTPGQGRYEQYF; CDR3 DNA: TGTGCCAGCAGTACCCCGGGACAGGGGCGGTACGAGCAGTACTTC